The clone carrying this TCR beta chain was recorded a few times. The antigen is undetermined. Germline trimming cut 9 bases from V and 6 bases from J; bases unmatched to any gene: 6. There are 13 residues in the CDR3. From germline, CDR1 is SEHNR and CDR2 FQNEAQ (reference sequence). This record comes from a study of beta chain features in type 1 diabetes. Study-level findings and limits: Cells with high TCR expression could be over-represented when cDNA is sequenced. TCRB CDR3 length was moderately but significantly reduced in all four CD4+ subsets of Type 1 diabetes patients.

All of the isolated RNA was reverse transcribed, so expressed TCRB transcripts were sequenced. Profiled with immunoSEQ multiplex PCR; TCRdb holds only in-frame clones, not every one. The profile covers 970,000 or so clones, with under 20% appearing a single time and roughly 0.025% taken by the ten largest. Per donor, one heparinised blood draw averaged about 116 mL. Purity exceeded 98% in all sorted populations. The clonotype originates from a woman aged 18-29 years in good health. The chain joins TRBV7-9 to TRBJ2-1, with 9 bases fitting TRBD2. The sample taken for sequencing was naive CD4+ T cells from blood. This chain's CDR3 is CASQAGGVNEQFF. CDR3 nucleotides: TGTGCCAGTCAAGCGGGAGGCGTCAATGAGCAGTTCTTC.